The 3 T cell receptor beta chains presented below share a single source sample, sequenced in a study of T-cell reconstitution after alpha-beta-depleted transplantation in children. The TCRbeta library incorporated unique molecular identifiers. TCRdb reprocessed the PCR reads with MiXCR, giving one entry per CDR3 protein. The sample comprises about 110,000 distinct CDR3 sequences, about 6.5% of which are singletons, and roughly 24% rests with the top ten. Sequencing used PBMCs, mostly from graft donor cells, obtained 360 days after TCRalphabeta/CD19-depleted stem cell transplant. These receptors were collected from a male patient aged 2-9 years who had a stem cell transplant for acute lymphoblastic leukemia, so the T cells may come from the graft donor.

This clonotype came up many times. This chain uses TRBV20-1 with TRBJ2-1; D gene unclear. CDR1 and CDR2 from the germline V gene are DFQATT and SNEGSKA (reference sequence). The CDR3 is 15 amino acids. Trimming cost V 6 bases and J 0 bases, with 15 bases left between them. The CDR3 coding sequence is TGCAGTGCCATGTCCCGTAGGAGCTCCTACAATGAGCAGTTCTTC. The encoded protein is CSAMSRRSSYNEQFF.

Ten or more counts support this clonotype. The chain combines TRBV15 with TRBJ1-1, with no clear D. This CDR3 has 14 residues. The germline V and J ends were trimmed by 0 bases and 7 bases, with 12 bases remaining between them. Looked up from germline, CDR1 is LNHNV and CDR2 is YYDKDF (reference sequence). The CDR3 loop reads CATSRDRTEFEAFF. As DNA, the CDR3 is TGTGCCACCAGCAGAGATCGGACGGAATTTGAAGCTTTCTTT.

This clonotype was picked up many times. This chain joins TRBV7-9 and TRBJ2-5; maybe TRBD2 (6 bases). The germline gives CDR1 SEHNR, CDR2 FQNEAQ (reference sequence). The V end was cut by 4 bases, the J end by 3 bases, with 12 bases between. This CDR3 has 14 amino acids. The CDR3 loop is CASSSTGGEETQYF. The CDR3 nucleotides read TGTGCCAGCAGCTCAACAGGAGGGGAAGAGACCCAGTACTTC.